A single sample gave rise to the 14 T cell receptor beta chains below, sequenced in a study of cytomegalovirus exposure and HLA in healthy donors. A multiplex PCR was run with 60 Vbeta primers and 13 Jbeta primers. The assay was immunoSEQ multiplex PCR, and TCRdb's table has in-frame clones only and misses some. The top ten hold approximately 1.4% of the sample, which has 180,000 or so clones, around 76% seen once. Material for sequencing was PBMCs. The receptors stem from a man in his forties in good health and CMV-seronegative.

The chain carries TRBV18 and TRBJ2-7; 8 bases agree with TRBD2. Germline CDR1 reads KGHSH; CDR2 reads LQKENI. CDR3 size: 15 residues. Trimming at V came to 6 bases and at J to 3 bases, leaving 10 bases not matched to a gene. The CDR3 loop reads CASSNSGGGFYEQYF. The CDR3 nucleotides are TGTGCCAGCTCCAATTCCGGGGGGGGGTTCTACGAGCAGTACTTC.

This clone has a handful of counts. The chain combines TRBV2 with TRBJ2-7; D possibly corresponds to TRBD1 (7 bases). Between the trimmed V and J ends, which lost 8 bases and 0 bases, there was a span of 14 bases. The CDR3 totals 14 residues. The germline V gene encodes CDR1 SNHLY and CDR2 FYNNEI. The CDR3 nucleotides are TGTGCCAGCTTGACAGGGAGGCTCTCCTACGAGCAGTACTTC. It translates to CASLTGRLSYEQYF.

The chain is built from TRBV6-1 and TRBJ1-5, with 11 bases fitting TRBD1. CDR3 size: 14 residues. From germline, CDR1 is MNHNS and CDR2 SASEGT. V gave up 8 bases and J gave up 7 bases; unmatched junction bases: 7. The CDR3 loop reads CASWGTGGKQPQHF. DNA for the CDR3: TGTGCCAGCTGGGGGACAGGGGGTAAACAGCCCCAGCATTTT.

CDR3 sequence (DNA): TGCGCCAGCAGCCAAGAAGGCCTCGGGTACCCTGGGGCCAACGTCCTGACTTTC. It specifies CASSQEGLGYPGANVLTF. This chain connects TRBV4-1 to TRBJ2-6; D uncertain. V gave up 0 bases and J gave up 2 bases, with 14 bases separating them. Germline CDR1 reads MGHRA; CDR2 reads YSYEKL. The CDR3 is 18 amino acids.

This rearrangement joins TRBV28 to TRBJ2-5, with 14 bases that match TRBD2. The CDR3 has 14 amino acids. V lost 7 bases, J lost 4 bases, and 2 bases stayed unmatched. From germline, CDR1 is MDHEN and CDR2 SYDVKM. CDR3 sequence reads: CASKGLAGGETQYF. The CDR3 coding sequence is TGTGCCAGCAAAGGACTAGCGGGAGGAGAGACCCAGTACTTC.

This chain joins TRBV2 and TRBJ2-2, with a tentative D call TRBD1 (7 bases). V lost 7 bases to trimming and J lost 6 bases, with 15 bases between them. This CDR3 comprises 14 residues. The germline V gene encodes CDR1 SNHLY and CDR2 FYNNEI. The CDR3 loop reads CASMRDSASGELFF. The CDR3 DNA sequence: TGTGCCAGCATGCGGGACAGCGCCTCCGGGGAGCTGTTTTTT.

This sequence joins TRBV4-2 and TRBJ2-7; D may be TRBD1 (5 bases). CDR1 and CDR2 from the germline V gene are LGHNA and YNFKEQ. Between the trimmed V and J ends, which lost 1 base and 7 bases, there was a span of 17 bases. The CDR3 contains 15 residues. CDR3 region: CASSQVRSEKGEQYF. The CDR3 DNA is TGTGCCAGCAGCCAAGTCCGGTCGGAGAAGGGGGAGCAGTACTTC.

In nucleotides, the CDR3 is TGTGCCAGCAGAAATCCGGGACAGGGGGCTTTTAGCTATGGCTACACCTTC. Translating gives CASRNPGQGAFSYGYTF. V usage is TRBV27 and J usage is TRBJ1-2; 12 bases fit TRBD1. The germline CDR1 and CDR2 sequences are MNHEY and SMNVEV (reference sequence). With V trimmed by 6 bases and J by 4 bases, 12 bases remained unmatched. The CDR3 loop spans 17 amino acids.

The V gene is TRBV7-2, the J gene TRBJ2-7; 7 bases match TRBD2. Trimming cost V 1 base and J 6 bases; bases outside gene matches: 6. This CDR3 contains 14 residues. Per the germline V gene, CDR1 is SGHTA and CDR2 is FQGNSA. The CDR3: CASSLGGLVGEQYF. CDR3 sequence (DNA): TGTGCCAGCAGCTTAGGAGGACTAGTCGGCGAGCAGTACTTC.

The chain employs TRBV4-3 and TRBJ2-3; TRBD2 is a possible D gene (7 bases). Germline CDR1 is LGHNA and CDR2 is YSLEER. The CDR3 has 21 amino acids. With 4 bases removed from V and 0 bases from J, the gap between germline ends came to 29 bases. CDR3: CASSLRWGGADWVSSTDTQYF. The CDR3 region has the DNA TGCGCCAGCAGCCTGAGGTGGGGGGGGGCTGATTGGGTGTCTAGCACAGATACGCAGTATTTT.

The CDR3 DNA reads TGTGCCAGCAGGTCCGGGACTCCAACCTACGAGCAGTACTTC. It is translated as CASRSGTPTYEQYF. V and J are TRBV28 and TRBJ2-7; maybe TRBD2 (6 bases). The CDR3 covers 14 residues. Trimming shortened V by 6 bases and J by 2 bases, and 14 bases separated the two germline ends. Germline V gene data show CDR1 as MDHEN and CDR2 as SYDVKM.

The genes are TRBV15 and TRBJ1-5, with TRBD1 as a possible D gene (5 bases). Trimming left V 2 bases short and J 1 base short, with 9 bases between. Germline CDR1 LNHNV, CDR2 YYDKDF (reference sequence). The CDR3 runs to 15 residues. For the CDR3, the DNA is TGTGCCACCAGCAGATGGGGCGGAAGCAATCAGCCCCAGCATTTT. Residues: CATSRWGGSNQPQHF.

The chain recombines TRBV6-5 with TRBJ2-1, with 7 bases that match TRBD2. The CDR3 extends over 14 amino acids. J was trimmed by 5 bases and V by 9 bases; bases with no gene match: 10. In germline, CDR1 is MNHEY, CDR2 SVGAGI. CDR3 sequence reads: CASRYGGSHNEQFF. CDR3 coding DNA: TGTGCCAGTCGGTACGGGGGGTCCCACAATGAGCAGTTCTTC.

This chain links TRBV4-3 with TRBJ2-7; TRBD1 aligns across 8 bases. This CDR3 contains 15 residues. V gave up 3 bases and J gave up 0 bases; unmatched junction bases: 4. CDR1 and CDR2 from the germline V gene are LGHNA and YSLEER. The DNA for the CDR3 is TGCGCCAGCAGCCATAGGACAGGGAGCTCCTACGAGCAGTACTTC. Its translation: CASSHRTGSSYEQYF.